The 29 T cell receptor beta chains below come from one sample, sequenced in a study of spatial heterogeneity in lung cancer. TCRdb re-analysed the 5' RACE reads in MiXCR, keeping a single row per CDR3 protein. The table lists approximately 52,000 distinct CDR3 sequences, 6% to 9% of them singletons. The time point here: sample taken at primary tumor resection. The sequenced material consisted of unsorted whole RNA from tumor, nontumor lung or frozen PBMC. The material was PBMCs, obtained at surgery. The receptors shown here come from a female donor with early-stage non-small cell lung cancer.

This clonotype was seen only a few times. V is TRBV3-1 and J is TRBJ1-1; D call uncertain. V gave up 5 bases and J gave up 1 base, with 8 bases separating them. CDR3 size: 13 residues. Germline V gives CDR1 LGHDT, CDR2 YNNKEL (reference sequence). The CDR3 bases are TGTGCCAGCAGCTCTACAGAGAACACTGAAGCTTTCTTT. Translating it yields CASSSTENTEAFF.

This clonotype was counted many times. V usage is TRBV5-1 and J usage is TRBJ2-7, with 9 bases fitting TRBD1. The V and J ends lost 4 bases and 1 base, in that order; junction bases with no gene match: 9. This CDR3 has 16 residues. Looked up from germline, CDR1 is SGHRS and CDR2 is YFSETQ. The CDR3 nucleotides read TGCGCCAGCAGCGCCCTCCCGGGACAGGGATCCTACGAGCAGTACTTC. As protein: CASSALPGQGSYEQYF. Drawing the rest from reference TRBV5-1 and TRBJ2-7, the complete variable domain is KAGVTQTPRYLIKTRGQQVTLSCSPISGHRSVSWYQQTPGQGLQFLFEYFSETQRNKGNFPGRFSGRQFSNSRSEMNVSTLELGDSALYLCASSALPGQGSYEQYFGPGTRLTVT.

There are many counts of this clonotype. The chain combines TRBV29-1 with TRBJ2-1; weak D call: TRBD2 (6 bases). The CDR3 is made up of 13 amino acids. V gave up 6 bases and J gave up 7 bases, with 16 bases separating them. Per germline, CDR1 SQVTM and CDR2 ANQGSEA. The CDR3 DNA sequence: TGCAGCGTCCGGGGCGCCGGGGGTAATGAGCAGTTCTTC. Protein sequence: CSVRGAGGNEQFF.

This clonotype was counted at least ten times. This chain links TRBV28 with TRBJ2-1; no clear D. The CDR3 has 12 amino acids. Germline CDR1 and CDR2: MDHEN and SYDVKM. V was shortened by 2 bases and J by 4 bases, with 3 bases between the two germline ends. The CDR3 DNA reads TGTGCCAGCAGTTTACGATACAATGAGCAGTTCTTC. The encoded protein is CASSLRYNEQFF.

There are a few counts of this clonotype. The chain links TRBV2 to TRBJ2-7; 8 positions agree with TRBD1. V lost 4 bases to trimming and J lost 4 bases; unmatched junction nucleotides: 9. The germline V gene encodes CDR1 SNHLY and CDR2 FYNNEI. This CDR3 has 15 amino acids. CDR3 coding DNA: TGTGCCAGCAGTGTTAGGGGGACAGGATTTTACGAGCAGTACTTC. Amino acid sequence: CASSVRGTGFYEQYF. Combining the CDR3 with reference TRBV2 and TRBJ2-7 gives the whole variable domain EPEVTQTPSHQVTQMGQEVILRCVPISNHLYFYWYRQILGQKVEFLVSFYNNEISEKSEIFDDQFSVERPDGSNFTLKIRSTKLEDSAMYFCASSVRGTGFYEQYFGPGTRLTVT.

This clonotype was counted at least ten times. This chain uses TRBV12-3 or TRBV12-4 with TRBJ1-5; no reliable D call. Trimming took off 5 bases at V and 7 bases at J, with 15 bases between the two ends. The CDR3 runs to 14 residues. The chain's CDR3 is CASSPGAGGQPQHF. CDR3 coding DNA: TGTGCCAGCAGTCCCGGTGCGGGTGGACAGCCCCAGCATTTT.

The sample holds many counts of this clonotype. V usage is TRBV10-3 and J usage is TRBJ2-7; perhaps D is TRBD1 or TRBD2 (5 bases each). Trimming cost V 6 bases and J 4 bases, with 10 bases left between them. CDR3 length: 12 amino acids. Germline V gives CDR1 ENHRY, CDR2 SYGVKD. The CDR3 loop is CAISGDLYEQYF. The CDR3 nucleotides read TGTGCCATCAGCGGGGACCTATACGAGCAGTACTTC.

The chain joins TRBV6-5 to TRBJ2-7; D not resolved. Germline V gives CDR1 MNHEY, CDR2 SVGAGI. With 2 bases removed from V and 4 bases from J, the gap between germline ends came to 3 bases. The CDR3 totals 11 residues. CDR3 in DNA: TGTGCCAGCAGTTACCAATACGAGCAGTACTTC. This translates into CASSYQYEQYF.

This clonotype was seen ten or more times. V gene TRBV12-3 or TRBV12-4 combines with J gene TRBJ1-1; weak D call: TRBD1 (6 bases). The CDR3 spans 12 residues. Trimming cost V 4 bases and J 7 bases, with 10 bases left between them. CDR3 loop: CASSYGQLEAFF. CDR3 nucleotides: TGTGCCAGCAGTTATGGACAGCTTGAAGCTTTCTTT.

This clonotype was found many times. For the CDR3, the DNA is TGTGCCAGCAGCTTAGCTCTAGCGGGGGGCCAAGAGACCCAGTACTTC. It codes for CASSLALAGGQETQYF. The chain carries TRBV11-2 and TRBJ2-5; TRBD2 aligns across 11 bases. The CDR3 totals 16 residues. In germline, CDR1 is SGHAT, CDR2 FQNNGV. The ends lost 1 base at V and 1 base at J; junction bases unmatched: 2. The entire variable domain, with the rest obtained from reference TRBV11-2 and TRBJ2-5, is as follows: EAGVAQSPRYKIIEKRQSVAFWCNPISGHATLYWYQQILGQGPKLLIQFQNNGVVDDSQLPKDRFSAERLKGVDSTLKIQPAKLEDSAVYLCASSLALAGGQETQYFGPGTRLLVL.

This clonotype was seen many times. The chain has TRBV20-1 and TRBJ2-3; a possible D gene is TRBD2 (6 bases). The CDR3 runs 14 residues. The germline V gene has CDR1 DFQATT and CDR2 SNEGSKA (reference sequence). V was trimmed by 6 bases and J by 6 bases, leaving 19 bases between them. The CDR3 here is CSARRDSRADTQYF. CDR3 nucleotides: TGCAGTGCCCGCCGGGACTCCAGGGCGGATACGCAGTATTTT.

This clonotype appeared many times. The chain links TRBV28 to TRBJ2-1; tentative D call: TRBD1 (5 bases). From germline, CDR1 is MDHEN and CDR2 SYDVKM. Deletions cut 2 bases from V and 9 bases from J, with 14 bases between. The CDR3 runs to 14 residues. The CDR3: CASSLAQGRSEQFF. DNA of the CDR3: TGTGCCAGCAGTTTAGCTCAGGGTAGATCTGAGCAGTTCTTC.

This clonotype occurred many times. The DNA for the CDR3 is TGTGCCAGTCTTCCGGGACAGGGCAACAATGAGCAGTTCTTC. This codes for CASLPGQGNNEQFF. This chain joins TRBV19 and TRBJ2-1; TRBD1 agrees at 9 bases. The CDR3 covers 14 residues. CDR1 LNHDA and CDR2 SQIVND come from the germline V gene (reference sequence). The V segment lost 8 bases and the J segment 5 bases; nucleotides outside the gene matches: 7.

This clonotype was observed many times. The chain combines TRBV29-1 with TRBJ2-5; D is perhaps TRBD1 or TRBD2 (5 bases each). CDR1 and CDR2 (germline): SQVTM, ANQGSEA. Between the trimmed V and J ends, which lost 7 bases and 4 bases, there was a span of 13 bases. This CDR3 has 12 amino acids. The DNA of the CDR3 is TGCAGCGCCGGGGCCCGGGGAGAGACCCAGTACTTC. Its protein is CSAGARGETQYF.

This clonotype was observed many times. V is TRBV28 and J is TRBJ1-2; TRBD1 is a possible D gene (6 bases). The ends were cut back, 7 bases at V and 4 bases at J, with 10 bases in the middle. Germline V gives CDR1 MDHEN, CDR2 SYDVKM. The CDR3 extends over 12 amino acids. CDR3 loop: CASKTGSYGYTF. As DNA, the CDR3 is TGTGCCAGCAAAACAGGGAGCTATGGCTACACCTTC.

This clonotype has a handful of counts. The V gene is TRBV11-2, the J gene TRBJ2-1, with 10 bases lining up with TRBD2. In germline, CDR1 is SGHAT, CDR2 FQNNGV. The CDR3 extends over 15 amino acids. With 2 bases clipped from V and 8 bases from J, the junction kept 6 bases outside the gene matches. Here the CDR3 reads CASSLRVAGGHEQFF. The CDR3 DNA is TGTGCCAGCAGCTTACGGGTAGCGGGGGGTCATGAGCAGTTCTTC. Combining the CDR3 with reference TRBV11-2 and TRBJ2-1 gives the whole variable domain EAGVAQSPRYKIIEKRQSVAFWCNPISGHATLYWYQQILGQGPKLLIQFQNNGVVDDSQLPKDRFSAERLKGVDSTLKIQPAKLEDSAVYLCASSLRVAGGHEQFFGPGTRLTVL.

This clonotype has ten or more counts. The CDR3 spells CSARHRGYEQYF. The CDR3 DNA sequence: TGCAGTGCTAGACACCGTGGCTACGAGCAGTACTTC. The chain uses TRBV20-1 and TRBJ2-7; D is ambiguous. Germline V lookup: CDR1 DFQATT, CDR2 SNEGSKA (reference sequence). The CDR3 is 12 amino acids. The V gene lost 2 bases and the J gene lost 3 bases, with 8 bases spanning the gap.

The chain combines TRBV12-3 or TRBV12-4 with TRBJ2-1; perhaps TRBD1 as D (6 bases). V lost 4 bases and J 2 bases, leaving 12 bases between the germline ends. The CDR3 consists of 15 residues. The CDR3 bases are TGTGCCAGCAGTTACACAGGGTCCACCTACAATGAGCAGTTCTTC. This sequence encodes CASSYTGSTYNEQFF.

Concerning this clonotype itself: As the CDR3 is not closed by the conserved phenylalanine or tryptophan, this likely results from a read error. This chain connects TRBV20-1 to TRBJ2-7, with D possibly being TRBD2 (5 bases). The CDR3 totals 11 residues. Germline V lookup: CDR1 DFQATT, CDR2 SNEGSKA (reference sequence). Trimming pared 6 bases from V and 2 bases from J, leaving 8 bases between. The CDR3 DNA follows: TGCAGTGCCCAAGCGGCCTACGAGCAGTACTAC. The encoded protein is CSAQAAYEQYY.

In this sample, this clonotype turned up many times. V is TRBV4-2 and J is TRBJ2-7; 9 bases align to TRBD1. The CDR3 is 14 residues long. CDR1 is LGHNA and CDR2 is YNFKEQ in the germline V gene. Losses at the gene ends were 2 bases for V and 5 bases for J; bases not matched to a gene: 4. The DNA of the CDR3 is TGTGCCAGCAGCCAATGGGACAGGGCGGACGAGCAGTACTTC. It codes for CASSQWDRADEQYF.

This clonotype has ten or more counts. The V gene is TRBV7-9, the J gene TRBJ1-5; D gene unclear. In germline, CDR1 is SEHNR, CDR2 FQNEAQ (reference sequence). The germline V and J ends were trimmed by 5 bases and 3 bases, with 5 bases remaining between them. This CDR3 comprises 12 residues. This CDR3 is CASSPNNQPQHF. In DNA form, the CDR3 reads TGTGCCAGCAGCCCCAACAATCAGCCCCAGCATTTT.

This clonotype has ten or more counts. The rearrangement links TRBV28 to TRBJ1-5; D gene uncertain. The germline V gene has CDR1 MDHEN and CDR2 SYDVKM. CDR3 length: 14 residues. Trimming took off 1 base at V and 9 bases at J, with 13 bases between the two ends. The CDR3 reads CASSLLVGRRPQHF. The CDR3 DNA follows: TGTGCCAGCAGTTTATTGGTGGGAAGGAGGCCCCAGCATTTT.

This clonotype rates as medium-sized. The rearrangement joins TRBV29-1 to TRBJ2-3; 7 bases line up with TRBD2. J lost 4 bases, V lost 6 bases, and 7 bases had no gene match. Germline CDR1 and CDR2: SQVTM and ANQGSEA. The CDR3 totals 13 residues. In DNA form, the CDR3 reads TGCAGCGTCCCCACTAGCGCCGCAGATACGCAGTATTTT. Amino acid sequence: CSVPTSAADTQYF.

This clonotype was picked up many times. J is TRBJ1-1 and V is TRBV29-1; TRBD1 is a possible D gene (6 bases). Trimming removed 4 bases from V and 2 bases from J, with 17 bases in between. The CDR3 spans 15 residues. The V gene's germline CDR1 is SQVTM and CDR2 ANQGSEA. CDR3: CSVGGSYRVNTEAFF. For the CDR3, the DNA is TGCAGCGTTGGGGGGTCCTACAGGGTAAACACTGAAGCTTTCTTT.

In its sample, this clonotype was seen many times. The chain links TRBV6-2 or TRBV6-3 to TRBJ1-5, with 8 bases that match TRBD1. Germline CDR1 MNHEY, CDR2 SVGEGT. The CDR3 runs to 16 residues. Trimming at V came to 4 bases and at J to 6 bases, leaving 11 bases not matched to a gene. For the CDR3, the DNA is TGTGCCAGCAGTTGGACAGGGACTGAGGAAAGTCAGCCCCAGCATTTT. This gives the protein CASSWTGTEESQPQHF.

This clonotype was observed many times. The chain joins TRBV29-1 to TRBJ2-7; D call uncertain. CDR3 size: 13 residues. The germline V and J ends were trimmed by 4 bases and 1 base, with 11 bases remaining between them. Germline V CDR1 and CDR2: SQVTM, ANQGSEA. In DNA, the CDR3 is TGCAGCGTTGGAATAAGTGGGTCCTACGAGCAGTACTTC. It is translated as CSVGISGSYEQYF.

This clonotype came up many times. The V call is TRBV7-2, the J call TRBJ2-3; D might be TRBD2 (6 bases). The CDR3 totals 13 residues. Germline lookup yields CDR1 SGHTA and CDR2 FQGNSA. The germline V and J ends were trimmed by 5 bases and 2 bases, with 8 bases remaining between them. As DNA, the CDR3 is TGTGCCAGCAGCGGGGGGTACACAGATACGCAGTATTTT. Its translation: CASSGGYTDTQYF.

A few counts support this clonotype. The chain employs TRBV5-1 and TRBJ2-5, with D perhaps TRBD1 (6 bases). The germline CDR1 and CDR2 sequences are SGHRS and YFSETQ. This CDR3 is 15 amino acids long. Trimming removed 0 bases from V and 1 base from J, with 10 bases in between. The DNA of the CDR3 is TGCGCCAGCAGCTTGGAGGGGGTACCCCAAGAGACCCAGTACTTC. As protein: CASSLEGVPQETQYF.

This clonotype has a count of ten or more. V is TRBV19 and J is TRBJ2-2; unclear D gene. V was clipped by 6 bases and J by 4 bases, with 9 bases between them. The CDR3 extends over 13 amino acids. The germline V gene has CDR1 LNHDA and CDR2 SQIVND (reference sequence). CDR3: CASRRQSTGELFF. For the CDR3, the DNA is TGTGCCAGTAGGCGGCAGTCCACCGGGGAGCTGTTTTTT. The full variable domain, in which reference TRBV19 and TRBJ2-2 provide the parts outside the CDR3, is DGGITQSPKYLFRKEGQNVTLSCEQNLNHDAMYWYRQDPGQGLRLIYYSQIVNDFQKGDIAEGYSVSREKKESFPLTVTSAQKNPTAFYLCASRRQSTGELFFGEGSRLTVL.